This TCR beta chain was sequenced during a study of blood T cell repertoires in COVID-19. For the study at large: T cells, B-cell-depleted T cells, or PBMCs provided the cDNA or gDNA that served as material.

Allocation to cohorts depended on clinical history reported by the participants. In this sample, this clone turned up a few times. In the original processing: By means of reference gene primer amplification, nucleated cell counts were estimated. Sequencing was performed with immunoSEQ multiplex PCR; in TCRdb, only in-frame clones are kept and a portion is missing. V and J calls and clone size are given by that table; D and trimming were obtained from the DNA. Here the sample spans 200,000 or so clones, around 80% being singletons. The sequencing sample was made of PBMCs or T cells enriched from blood (not recorded which). This sequence was found in a woman in her 40s with acute COVID-19.

The CDR3 bases are TGTGCCAGCAGTTCAGGGGCTGAAAACATTCAGTACTTC. It specifies CASSSGAENIQYF. The V and J genes are TRBV12-3 or TRBV12-4 and TRBJ2-4; possible D gene TRBD1, 6 bases. The CDR3 consists of 13 residues. Trimming left V 4 bases short and J 5 bases short, with 9 bases between.